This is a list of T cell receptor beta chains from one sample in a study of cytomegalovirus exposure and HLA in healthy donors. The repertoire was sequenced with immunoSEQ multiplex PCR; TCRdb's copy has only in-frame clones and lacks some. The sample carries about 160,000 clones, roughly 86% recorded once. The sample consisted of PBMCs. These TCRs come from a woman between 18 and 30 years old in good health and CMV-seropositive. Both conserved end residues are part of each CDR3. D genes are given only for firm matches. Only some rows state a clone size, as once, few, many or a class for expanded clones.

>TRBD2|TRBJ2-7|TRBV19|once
CASRGHYDIAGAKFYEQYF
TGTGCCAGTAGGGGCCATTATGACATAGCGGGAGCCAAATTCTACGAGCAGTACTTC
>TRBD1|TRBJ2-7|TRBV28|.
CASSTSGQGASYEQYF
TGTGCCAGCAGTACTTCTGGACAGGGGGCTTCCTACGAGCAGTACTTC
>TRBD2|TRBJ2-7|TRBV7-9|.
CASSLYQTSGSYEQYF
TGTGCCAGCAGCTTATACCAGACTAGCGGGAGCTACGAGCAGTACTTC
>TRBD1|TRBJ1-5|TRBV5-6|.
CASSLAVRGREPQHF
TGTGCCAGCAGCTTGGCGGTTAGGGGGCGGGAGCCCCAGCATTTT
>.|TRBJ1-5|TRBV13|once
CASSLGLGQPQHF
TGTGCCAGCAGCTTAGGCCTAGGTCAGCCCCAGCATTTT
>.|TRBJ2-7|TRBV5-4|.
CASSLGGDFSSYEQYF
TGTGCCAGCAGCTTGGGGGGGGACTTCAGCTCCTACGAGCAGTACTTC
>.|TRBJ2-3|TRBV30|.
CAWGTSTDTQYF
TGTGCCTGGGGGACTAGCACAGATACGCAGTATTTT
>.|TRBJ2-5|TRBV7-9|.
CASSNAYGYQETQYF
TGTGCCAGCAGCAATGCATACGGGTACCAAGAGACCCAGTACTTC
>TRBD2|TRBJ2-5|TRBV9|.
CASSAASGQETQYF
TGTGCCAGCAGCGCGGCTAGCGGCCAAGAGACCCAGTACTTC
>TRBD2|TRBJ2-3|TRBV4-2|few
CASSQAIAGGADTQYF
TGTGCCAGCAGCCAGGCCATAGCGGGAGGAGCAGATACGCAGTATTTT
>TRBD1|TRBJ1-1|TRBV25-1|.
CASNPSARGTEAFF
TGTGCCAGCAACCCATCCGCCAGGGGGACTGAAGCTTTCTTT
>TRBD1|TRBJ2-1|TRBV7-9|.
CASSLAGQGVNEQFF
TGTGCCAGCAGCTTAGCGGGACAGGGGGTCAATGAGCAGTTCTTC
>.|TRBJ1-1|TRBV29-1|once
CSVGAAGLNTEAFF
TGCAGCGTTGGAGCGGCGGGGCTGAACACTGAAGCTTTCTTT
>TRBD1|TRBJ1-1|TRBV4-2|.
CASSQDRGTAREMNTEAFF
TGTGCCAGCAGCCAAGATCGGGGGACAGCCCGGGAGATGAACACTGAAGCTTTCTTT
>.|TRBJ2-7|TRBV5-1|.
CASSLPGDYEQYF
TGCGCCAGCAGCTTGCCAGGGGACTACGAGCAGTACTTC
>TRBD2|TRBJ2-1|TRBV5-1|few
CASSLAIFVSGGDNEQFF
TGCGCCAGCAGCTTGGCCATTTTTGTTAGCGGGGGGGACAATGAGCAGTTCTTC
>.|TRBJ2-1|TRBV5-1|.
CASSSTTLADLRNEQFF
TGCGCCAGCAGCTCAACTACTTTAGCGGACCTCCGTAATGAGCAGTTCTTC
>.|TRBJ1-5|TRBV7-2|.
CASSLGREVNQPQHF
TGTGCCAGCAGCTTAGGGCGGGAAGTAAATCAGCCCCAGCATTTT
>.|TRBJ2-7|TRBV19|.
CASSRGLRDEQYF
TGTGCCAGTAGTAGGGGGCTTCGCGACGAGCAGTACTTC
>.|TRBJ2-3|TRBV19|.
CASSWGSYRERATDTQYF
TGTGCCAGTAGTTGGGGGTCATACAGGGAAAGGGCCACAGATACGCAGTATTTT
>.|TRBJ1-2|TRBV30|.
CAWREFGGWDYGYTF
TGTGCCTGGAGGGAGTTTGGGGGGTGGGACTATGGCTACACCTTC
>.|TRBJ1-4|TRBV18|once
CASSRDSNEKLFF
TGTGCCAGCTCAAGGGACTCTAATGAAAAACTGTTTTTT
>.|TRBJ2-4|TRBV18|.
CASSPDRILYENIQYF
TGTGCCAGCTCCCCCGACAGGATTTTGTACGAAAACATTCAGTACTTC
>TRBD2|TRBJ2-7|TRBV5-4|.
CASSLGGLAGEYEQYF
TGTGCCAGCAGCTTGGGGGGACTAGCGGGAGAATACGAGCAGTACTTC
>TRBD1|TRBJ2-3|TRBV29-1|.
CSAGDREPDTQYF
TGCAGCGCCGGGGACAGGGAGCCAGATACGCAGTATTTT
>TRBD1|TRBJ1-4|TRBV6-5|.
CASSRIQGGNEKLFF
TGTGCCAGCAGTAGAATACAGGGGGGTAATGAAAAACTGTTTTTT
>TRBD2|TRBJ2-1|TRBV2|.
CASSGGLAIEQFF
TGTGCCAGCAGTGGGGGACTAGCGATTGAGCAGTTCTTC
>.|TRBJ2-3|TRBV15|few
CATSRDRRGPDTQYF
TGTGCCACCAGCAGAGATCGTCGGGGTCCAGATACGCAGTATTTT
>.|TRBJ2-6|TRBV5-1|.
CASTLGVSGANVLTF
TGCGCCAGCACCTTGGGCGTCTCTGGGGCCAACGTCCTGACTTTC
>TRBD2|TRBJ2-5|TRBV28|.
CASSLLAGGETQYF
TGTGCCAGCAGTTTATTAGCGGGAGGAGAGACCCAGTACTTC
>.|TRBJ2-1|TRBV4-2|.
CASSHPLQGYEQFF
TGTGCCAGCAGCCACCCATTGCAGGGGTATGAGCAGTTCTTC
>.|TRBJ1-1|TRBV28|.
CASSLTTARMNTEAFF
TGTGCCAGCAGTTTAACGACAGCCAGGATGAACACTGAAGCTTTCTTT
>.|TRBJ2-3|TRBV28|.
CASRTFNRGTGWTDTQYF
TGTGCCAGCCGGACCTTCAACCGGGGGACCGGGTGGACAGATACGCAGTATTTT
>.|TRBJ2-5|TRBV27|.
CASSGSGEETQYF
TGTGCCAGCAGTGGGAGCGGAGAAGAGACCCAGTACTTC
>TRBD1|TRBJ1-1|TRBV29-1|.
CSWLRPGQGNTEAFF
TGCAGTTGGCTTCGCCCGGGACAGGGGAACACTGAAGCTTTCTTT
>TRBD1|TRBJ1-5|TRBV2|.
CASSRQGRNQPQHF
TGTGCCAGCAGTAGACAGGGAAGAAATCAGCCCCAGCATTTT
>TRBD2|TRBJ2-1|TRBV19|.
CASSIGLAGGSSEQFF
TGTGCCAGTAGCATCGGACTAGCGGGAGGCAGTAGTGAGCAGTTCTTC
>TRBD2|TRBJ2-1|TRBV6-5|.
CASRRSGRGPNEQFF
TGTGCCAGCAGACGTAGCGGGAGAGGTCCCAATGAGCAGTTCTTC
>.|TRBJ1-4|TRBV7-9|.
CASSFWSTNEKLFF
TGTGCCAGCAGCTTTTGGAGTACTAATGAAAAACTGTTTTTT
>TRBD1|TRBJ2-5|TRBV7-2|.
CASRLRGQGERETQYF
TGTGCCAGCAGGTTAAGGGGACAGGGGGAGAGGGAGACCCAGTACTTC
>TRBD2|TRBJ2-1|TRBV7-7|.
CASSLAGGGWNEQFF
TGTGCTAGCAGCCTAGCGGGAGGAGGGTGGAATGAGCAGTTCTTC
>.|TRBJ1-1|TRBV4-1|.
CASSQDAVNTEAFF
TGCGCCAGCAGCCAAGATGCGGTGAACACTGAAGCTTTCTTT
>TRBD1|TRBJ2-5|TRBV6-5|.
CASSYSTGEETQYF
TGTGCCAGCAGTTACTCAACAGGGGAAGAGACCCAGTACTTC
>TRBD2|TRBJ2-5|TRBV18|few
CASSPPSGISGVQTQYF
TGTGCCAGCTCACCTCCTAGCGGGATTTCTGGGGTCCAGACCCAGTACTTC
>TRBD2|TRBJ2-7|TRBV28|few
CASSSPPGTSGRGPYEQYF
TGTGCCAGCAGTTCCCCCCCGGGGACTAGCGGGAGGGGTCCCTACGAGCAGTACTTC
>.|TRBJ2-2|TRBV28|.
CASSLVAGTGELFF
TGTGCCAGCAGTTTAGTTGCGGGGACCGGGGAGCTGTTTTTT
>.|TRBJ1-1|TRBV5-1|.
CASSPRGADTEAFF
TGCGCCAGCAGCCCTCGGGGGGCTGACACTGAAGCTTTCTTT
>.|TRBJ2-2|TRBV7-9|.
CASSGTSRREDTGELFF
TGTGCCAGCAGCGGTACTAGCAGGAGGGAGGACACCGGGGAGCTGTTTTTT
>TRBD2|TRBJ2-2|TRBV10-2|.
CASRLAGPNTGELFF
TGCGCCAGCAGACTAGCGGGACCAAACACCGGGGAGCTGTTTTTT
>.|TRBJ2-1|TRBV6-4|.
CASSDPNFNEQFF
TGTGCCAGCAGTGACCCAAATTTCAATGAGCAGTTCTTC
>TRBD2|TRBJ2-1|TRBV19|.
CASNSGRYNEQFF
TGTGCCAGTAACAGCGGGAGGTACAATGAGCAGTTCTTC
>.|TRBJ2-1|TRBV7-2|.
CASSLGHGEINEQFF
TGTGCCAGCAGCTTAGGTCACGGGGAAATAAATGAGCAGTTCTTC
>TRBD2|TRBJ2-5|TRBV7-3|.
CATHNSSGRETQYF
TGTGCCACTCATAATTCGAGCGGGAGAGAGACCCAGTACTTC
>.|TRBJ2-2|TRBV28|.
CASGPYSPTGFGELFF
TGTGCCAGCGGTCCTTACTCACCCACAGGGTTCGGGGAGCTGTTTTTT
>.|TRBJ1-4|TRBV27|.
CASTRGIGEKLFF
TGTGCCAGCACCAGGGGTATAGGTGAAAAACTGTTTTTT
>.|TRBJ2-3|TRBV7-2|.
CASSLAAISDTQYF
TGTGCCAGCAGCTTAGCGGCAATTAGCGATACGCAGTATTTT
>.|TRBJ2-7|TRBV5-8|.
CASSLGSSSYEQYF
TGTGCCAGCAGCTTGGGGAGCAGCTCCTACGAGCAGTACTTC
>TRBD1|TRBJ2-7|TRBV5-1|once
CASSHRGLTWGNEQYF
TGCGCCAGCAGCCACAGGGGGCTAACCTGGGGAAACGAGCAGTACTTC
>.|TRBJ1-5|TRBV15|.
CATSVDYESVTNQPQHF
TGTGCCACCAGCGTAGATTATGAGTCCGTTACCAATCAGCCCCAGCATTTT
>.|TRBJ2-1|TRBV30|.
CAWSPRGEQFF
TGTGCCTGGAGCCCCCGGGGTGAGCAGTTCTTC